The 8 T cell receptor beta chains reported below all come from one sample, sequenced in a study of blood T cell repertoires in COVID-19. Clones were read by immunoSEQ multiplex PCR, and TCRdb kept only the in-frame ones, dropping some. Of 200,000 to 250,000 clones in the sample, roughly 88% were seen once. Sequencing was carried out using PBMCs or T cells enriched from blood (not recorded which). All receptors come from a woman aged 45-65 years who had recovered from COVID-19.

This clone has only one observation. The V and J genes are TRBV12-3 or TRBV12-4 and TRBJ2-2; D call uncertain. V was cut by 6 bases and J by 2 bases, with 7 bases left in between. The CDR3 covers 13 residues. The CDR3 nucleotides are TGTGCCAGCAGCTGGAGCAACACCGGGGAGCTGTTTTTT. This codes for CASSWSNTGELFF.

This chain connects TRBV4-3 to TRBJ2-1; 8 positions agree with TRBD2. CDR1 LGHNA and CDR2 YSLEER come from the germline V gene. There are 14 residues in the CDR3. V shed 4 bases, J shed 2 bases, and the junction held 1 base outside the gene matches. The CDR3 DNA reads TGCGCCAGCAGCCCGGGACTAGCCTACAATGAGCAGTTCTTC. As protein: CASSPGLAYNEQFF.

The rearrangement uses TRBV10-3 and TRBJ1-5, with a weak D call TRBD1 (5 bases). The CDR3 runs 12 residues. Germline CDR1 ENHRY, CDR2 SYGVKD. Between the trimmed V and J ends, which lost 10 bases and 7 bases, there was a span of 14 bases. CDR3 bases: TGTGCCACCGCTCCGGAGGGGCAGCCCCAGCATTTT. Encoded protein: CATAPEGQPQHF.

The chain combines TRBV4-3 with TRBJ2-7; TRBD1 matches 10 bases. Germline V CDR1 and CDR2: LGHNA, YSLEER. The CDR3 is 15 amino acids. V was clipped by 1 base and J by 3 bases; unmatched bases: 3. The CDR3, as DNA: TGCGCCAGCAGCCAAGCGACAGGGGGCATCTACGAGCAGTACTTC. It is translated as CASSQATGGIYEQYF.

The chain is built from TRBV11-3 and TRBJ2-7; D not resolved. With 5 bases removed from V and 2 bases from J, the gap between germline ends came to 10 bases. CDR3 size: 13 residues. Germline loops: CDR1 SGHNT, CDR2 YENEEA. CDR3 protein: CASSRPETYEQYF. The CDR3 nucleotides are TGTGCCAGCAGCCGACCGGAGACCTACGAGCAGTACTTC.

The genes are TRBV19 and TRBJ1-6; a possible D gene is TRBD1 (6 bases). Germline CDR1 is LNHDA and CDR2 is SQIVND (reference sequence). V was trimmed by 3 bases and J by 8 bases, leaving 8 bases between them. The length of the CDR3 is 13 residues. The CDR3 sequence is CASSIRTDSPLHF. Here the CDR3 DNA reads TGTGCCAGTAGTATCCGGACAGATTCACCCCTCCACTTT.

DNA for the CDR3: TGTGCCAGTAGCCCGACAGGAGCTTGGGAGCAGTACTTC. Translated, it gives CASSPTGAWEQYF. The genes are TRBV19 and TRBJ2-7; tentatively, D is TRBD1 (6 bases). This CDR3 contains 13 residues. Trimming stripped 6 bases from V and 7 bases from J, with 16 bases between. From germline, CDR1 is LNHDA and CDR2 SQIVND (reference sequence).

CDR3 bases: TGTGCCAGCAGTGACGGTCGGGGTACGCAGTATTTT. Its protein is CASSDGRGTQYF. This chain joins TRBV2 and TRBJ2-3; D possibly corresponds to TRBD2 (5 bases). This CDR3 is built from 12 residues. Germline lookup yields CDR1 SNHLY and CDR2 FYNNEI. V was clipped by 3 bases and J by 8 bases, with 9 bases between them.